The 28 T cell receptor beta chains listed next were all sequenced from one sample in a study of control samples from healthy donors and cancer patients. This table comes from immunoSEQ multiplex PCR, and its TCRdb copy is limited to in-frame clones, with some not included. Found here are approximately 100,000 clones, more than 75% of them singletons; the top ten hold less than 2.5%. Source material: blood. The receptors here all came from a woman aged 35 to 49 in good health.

CDR3 coding DNA: TGCAGTGCTAGTCCACCGGACATCTTTCCAGAAAAACTGTTTTTT. Translated, it gives CSASPPDIFPEKLFF. This chain connects TRBV20-1 to TRBJ1-4; weak D call: TRBD1 (5 bases). CDR3 length: 15 amino acids. The germline gives CDR1 DFQATT, CDR2 SNEGSKA (reference sequence). With 3 bases removed from V and 8 bases from J, the gap between germline ends came to 19 bases.

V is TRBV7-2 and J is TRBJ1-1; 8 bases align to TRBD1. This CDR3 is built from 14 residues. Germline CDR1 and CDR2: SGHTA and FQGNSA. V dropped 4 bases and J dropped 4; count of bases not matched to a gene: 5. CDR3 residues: CASSYLTGGTEAFF. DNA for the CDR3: TGTGCCAGCAGCTACCTTACAGGGGGCACTGAAGCTTTCTTT.

The CDR3 reads CASSPGRHSGNTIYF. DNA of the CDR3: TGTGCCAGCAGCCCCGGACGTCACTCTGGAAACACCATATATTTT. V usage is TRBV14 and J usage is TRBJ1-3, with unresolved D. The CDR3 loop spans 15 amino acids. The germline V and J ends were trimmed by 4 bases and 0 bases, with 10 bases remaining between them. Germline CDR1 and CDR2: SGHDN and FVKESK.

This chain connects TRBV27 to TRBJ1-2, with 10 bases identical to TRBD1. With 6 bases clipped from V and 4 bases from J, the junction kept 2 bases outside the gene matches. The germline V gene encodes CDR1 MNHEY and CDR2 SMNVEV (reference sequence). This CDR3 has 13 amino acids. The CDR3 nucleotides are TGTGCCAGCAGGAGGACAGGGGGCTATGGCTACACCTTC. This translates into CASRRTGGYGYTF.

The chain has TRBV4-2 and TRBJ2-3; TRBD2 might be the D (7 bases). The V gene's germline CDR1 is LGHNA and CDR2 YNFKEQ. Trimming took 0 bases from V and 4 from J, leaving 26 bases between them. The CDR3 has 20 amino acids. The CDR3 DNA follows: TGTGCCAGCAGCCAAGATAGCGGCATGCTGGGGGGGGCCCGGCCAGATACGCAGTATTTT. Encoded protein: CASSQDSGMLGGARPDTQYF.

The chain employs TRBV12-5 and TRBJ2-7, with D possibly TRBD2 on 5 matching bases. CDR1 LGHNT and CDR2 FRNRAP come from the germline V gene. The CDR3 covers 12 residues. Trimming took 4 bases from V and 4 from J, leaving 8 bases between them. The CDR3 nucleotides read TGTGCTAGTGGTTCGGGATGGTACGAGCAGTACTTC. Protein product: CASGSGWYEQYF.

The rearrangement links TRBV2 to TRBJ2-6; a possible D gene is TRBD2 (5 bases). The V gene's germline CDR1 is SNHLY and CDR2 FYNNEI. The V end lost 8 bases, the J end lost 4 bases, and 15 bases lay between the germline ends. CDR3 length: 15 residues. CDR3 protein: CASALPGSGANVLTF. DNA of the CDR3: TGTGCCAGCGCTCTCCCGGGGTCCGGGGCCAACGTCCTGACTTTC.

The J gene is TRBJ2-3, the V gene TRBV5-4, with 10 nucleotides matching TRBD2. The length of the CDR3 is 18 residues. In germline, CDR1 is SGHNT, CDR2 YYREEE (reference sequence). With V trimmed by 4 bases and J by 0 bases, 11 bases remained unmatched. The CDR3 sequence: CASSTLPGLAASTDTQYF. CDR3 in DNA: TGTGCCAGCAGCACCCTCCCCGGACTAGCGGCTAGCACAGATACGCAGTATTTT.

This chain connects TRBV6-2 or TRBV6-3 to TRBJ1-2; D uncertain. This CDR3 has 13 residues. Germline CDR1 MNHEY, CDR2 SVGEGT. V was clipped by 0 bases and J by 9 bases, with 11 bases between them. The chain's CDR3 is CASSYSPDGRYTF. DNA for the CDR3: TGTGCCAGCAGTTACTCGCCTGACGGGCGCTACACCTTC.

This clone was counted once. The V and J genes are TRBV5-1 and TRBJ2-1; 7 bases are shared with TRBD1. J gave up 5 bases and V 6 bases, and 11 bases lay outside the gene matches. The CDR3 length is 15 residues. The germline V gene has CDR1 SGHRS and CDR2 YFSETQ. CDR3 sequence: CASTLRQGRNNEQFF. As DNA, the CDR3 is TGCGCCAGCACCCTCCGACAGGGAAGAAACAATGAGCAGTTCTTC.

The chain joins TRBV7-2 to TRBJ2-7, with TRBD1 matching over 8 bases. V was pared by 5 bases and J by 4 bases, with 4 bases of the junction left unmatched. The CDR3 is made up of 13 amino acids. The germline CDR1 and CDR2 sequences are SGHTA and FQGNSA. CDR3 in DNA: TGTGCCAGCAGCGTGGGACAGGTGTACGAGCAGTACTTC. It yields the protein CASSVGQVYEQYF.

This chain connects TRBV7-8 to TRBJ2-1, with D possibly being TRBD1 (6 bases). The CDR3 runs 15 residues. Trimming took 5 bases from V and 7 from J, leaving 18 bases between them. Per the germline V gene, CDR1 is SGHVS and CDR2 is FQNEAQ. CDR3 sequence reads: CASSRLQGSGNEQFF. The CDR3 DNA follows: TGTGCCAGCAGCCGCCTACAGGGTTCGGGTAATGAGCAGTTCTTC.

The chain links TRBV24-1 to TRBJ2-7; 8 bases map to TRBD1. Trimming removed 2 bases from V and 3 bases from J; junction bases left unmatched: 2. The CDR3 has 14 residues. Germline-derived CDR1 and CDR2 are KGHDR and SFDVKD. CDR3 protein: CATSDSTGGYEQYF. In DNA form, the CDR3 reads TGTGCCACCAGTGATTCCACAGGGGGCTACGAGCAGTACTTC.

CDR3 sequence: CASSRQGGNTGELFF. The CDR3 DNA is TGTGCCAGCAGCAGGCAGGGAGGTAACACCGGGGAGCTGTTTTTT. The chain is built from TRBV7-2 and TRBJ2-2; possibly TRBD2 for D (6 bases). V was cut by 5 bases and J by 2 bases, with 12 bases left in between. The CDR3 is made up of 15 amino acids. Germline lookup yields CDR1 SGHTA and CDR2 FQGNSA.

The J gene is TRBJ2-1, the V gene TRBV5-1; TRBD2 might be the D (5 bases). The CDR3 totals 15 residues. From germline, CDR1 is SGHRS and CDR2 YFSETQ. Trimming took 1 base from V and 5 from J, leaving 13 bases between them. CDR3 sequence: CASSLRGPSNNEQFF. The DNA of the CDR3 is TGCGCCAGCAGCTTGCGCGGGCCTAGCAACAATGAGCAGTTCTTC.

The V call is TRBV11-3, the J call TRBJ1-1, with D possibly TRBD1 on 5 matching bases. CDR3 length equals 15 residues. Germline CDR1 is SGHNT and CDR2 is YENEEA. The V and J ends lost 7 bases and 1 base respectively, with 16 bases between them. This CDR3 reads CASTTGGRPNTEAFF. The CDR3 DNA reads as TGTGCCAGCACAACAGGAGGACGCCCGAACACTGAAGCTTTCTTT.

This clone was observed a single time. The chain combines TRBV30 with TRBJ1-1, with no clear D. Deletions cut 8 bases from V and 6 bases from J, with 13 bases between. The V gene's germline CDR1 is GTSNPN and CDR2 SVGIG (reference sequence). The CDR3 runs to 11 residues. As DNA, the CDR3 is TGTGCCGGACTCAGTGGCGCTGAAGCTTTCTTT. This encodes CAGLSGAEAFF.

The CDR3 DNA is TGTGCCAGCAGCTTCTCCCTTGGGTGGAGCAATCAGCCCCAGCATTTT. Translation gives CASSFSLGWSNQPQHF. The chain combines TRBV7-8 with TRBJ1-5; no reliable D call. V was shortened by 3 bases and J by 1 base, with 13 bases between the two germline ends. In germline, CDR1 is SGHVS, CDR2 FQNEAQ. The CDR3 has 16 residues.

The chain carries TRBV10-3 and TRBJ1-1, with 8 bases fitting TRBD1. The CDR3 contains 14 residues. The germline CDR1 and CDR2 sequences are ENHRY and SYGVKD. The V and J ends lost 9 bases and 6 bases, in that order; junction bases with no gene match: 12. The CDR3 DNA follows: TGTGCCATTGTGGACAGGGATGATGGCGCTGAAGCTTTCTTT. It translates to CAIVDRDDGAEAFF.

The CDR3 sequence: CASRREGLVYGYTF. The DNA of the CDR3 is TGTGCCAGCAGACGAGAGGGACTCGTATATGGCTACACCTTC. The gene calls are TRBV5-4 and TRBJ1-2; D may be TRBD1 (5 bases). This CDR3 contains 14 residues. Germline loops: CDR1 SGHNT, CDR2 YYREEE (reference sequence). With 5 bases removed from V and 5 bases from J, the gap between germline ends came to 16 bases.

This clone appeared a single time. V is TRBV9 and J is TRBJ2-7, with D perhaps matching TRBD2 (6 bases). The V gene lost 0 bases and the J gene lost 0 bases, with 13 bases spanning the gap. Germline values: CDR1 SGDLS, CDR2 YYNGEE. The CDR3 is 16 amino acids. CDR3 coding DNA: TGTGCCAGCAGCGTAGGAGGCGGGGCAAGCTCCTACGAGCAGTACTTC. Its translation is CASSVGGGASSYEQYF.

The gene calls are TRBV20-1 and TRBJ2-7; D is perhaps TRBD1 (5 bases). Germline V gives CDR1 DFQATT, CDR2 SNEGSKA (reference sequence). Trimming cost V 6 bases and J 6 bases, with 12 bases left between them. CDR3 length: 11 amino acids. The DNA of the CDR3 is TGCAGTGCCAGGCAGGGCGCCGAGCAGTACTTC. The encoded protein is CSARQGAEQYF.

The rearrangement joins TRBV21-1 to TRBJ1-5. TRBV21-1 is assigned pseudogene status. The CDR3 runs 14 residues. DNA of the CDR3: TGTGCCAGCACGGGGGGCGGCGGCAATCAGCCCCAGCATTTT. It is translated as CASTGGGGNQPQHF.

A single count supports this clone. The CDR3 loop reads CASSLTLFGGGTADNEQFF. The CDR3 region has the DNA TGTGCCAGCAGCTTAACGCTCTTTGGCGGGGGAACCGCCGACAATGAGCAGTTCTTC. The chain has TRBV11-3 and TRBJ2-1, with 7 bases identical to TRBD2. Germline V gene sequence: CDR1 SGHNT, CDR2 YENEEA. This CDR3 region has 19 residues. J gave up 5 bases and V 2 bases, and 18 bases lay outside the gene matches.

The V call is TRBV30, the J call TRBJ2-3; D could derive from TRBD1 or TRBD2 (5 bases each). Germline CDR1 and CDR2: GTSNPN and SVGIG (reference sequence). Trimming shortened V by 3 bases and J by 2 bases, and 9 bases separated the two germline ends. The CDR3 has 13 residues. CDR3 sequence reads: CAWSLGDTDTQYF. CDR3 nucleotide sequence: TGTGCCTGGAGCCTGGGGGACACAGATACGCAGTATTTT.

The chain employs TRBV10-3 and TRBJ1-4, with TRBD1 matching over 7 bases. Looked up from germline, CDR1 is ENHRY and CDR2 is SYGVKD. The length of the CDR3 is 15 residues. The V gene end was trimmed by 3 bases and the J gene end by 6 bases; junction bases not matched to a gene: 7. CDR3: CAISDSGTVDEKLFF. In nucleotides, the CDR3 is TGTGCCATCAGTGACTCCGGGACAGTGGATGAAAAACTGTTTTTT.

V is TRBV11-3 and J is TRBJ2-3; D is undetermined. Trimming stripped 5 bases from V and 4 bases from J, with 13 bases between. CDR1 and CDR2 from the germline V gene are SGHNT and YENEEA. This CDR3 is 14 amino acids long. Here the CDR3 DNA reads TGTGCCAGCAGCCGAGACTTGCCACCAGATACGCAGTATTTT. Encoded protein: CASSRDLPPDTQYF.

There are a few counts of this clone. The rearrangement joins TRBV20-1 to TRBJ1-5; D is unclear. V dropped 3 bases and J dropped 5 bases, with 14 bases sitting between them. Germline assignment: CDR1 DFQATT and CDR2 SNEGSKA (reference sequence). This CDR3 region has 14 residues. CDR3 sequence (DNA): TGCAGTGCTAGTTGGTTAGATAGACATCAGCCCCAGCATTTT. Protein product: CSASWLDRHQPQHF.